The source of this TCR beta chain is a study of blood T cell repertoires in COVID-19. This clone came up once. Here immunoSEQ multiplex PCR was the method, and the copy in TCRdb shows in-frame clones only, minus some. The repertoire consists of about 120,000 clones, with 85% to 90% occurring once and the leading ten covering approximately 8%. Source material: peripheral blood. The TCR comes from a man aged 50-60 years with acute or convalescent COVID-19.

CDR3 bases: TGCAGCGTGCAGACAGGGGCGAACACCGGGGAGCTGTTTTTT. Translated: CSVQTGANTGELFF. The chain uses TRBV29-1 and TRBJ2-2; 8 positions match TRBD1. The V segment lost 6 bases and the J segment 0 bases; nucleotides outside the gene matches: 3. The germline CDR1 and CDR2 sequences are SQVTM and ANQGSEA. The CDR3 extends over 14 amino acids.